These 17 T cell receptor beta chains came from one sample sequenced in a study of T cell clonality in common variable immunodeficiency. Sequencing used immunoSEQ multiplex PCR; TCRdb keeps in-frame clones, though not all of them. The sample includes approximately 44,000 clones, none of them occurring once. The sequenced sample was peripheral blood mononuclear cells. The source is a person aged 18 to 69 in good health.

This clone was counted at least ten times. The read ends 3 residues early relative to the CDR3; the germline J gene fills the gap. The chain combines TRBV7-3 with TRBJ2-7; 9 nucleotides align to TRBD1. V was pared by 4 bases and J by 2 bases, with 9 bases of the junction left unmatched. The CDR3 runs to 16 residues. Germline assignment: CDR1 SGHTA and CDR2 FQGTGA. The covered CDR3 bases are TGTGCCAGCAGCTCTCGACTTAGGGACAGGGCCTACGAG. This sequence encodes CASSSRLRDRAYE. The complete CDR3 reads CASSSRLRDRAYEQYF.

Many counts were recorded for this clone. The read terminates 3 residues ahead of where the CDR3 ends, so the germline J gene completes it. V and J are TRBV19 and TRBJ1-5; TRBD1 is a possible D gene (6 bases). Between the trimmed V and J ends, which lost 5 bases and 7 bases, there was a span of 21 bases. Germline V gives CDR1 LNHDA, CDR2 SQIVND (reference sequence). This CDR3 is 16 amino acids long. The CDR3 DNA, read in part, is TGTGCCAGTAGTCCCCTATCTCAGGGGAGTGAGCAGCCC. Protein product: CASSPLSQGSEQP. From start to end, the CDR3 is CASSPLSQGSEQPQHF.

This clone was observed many times. The read is 3 residues too short to cover the CDR3 end, so that end is filled in from the germline J gene. The rearrangement uses TRBV4-2 and TRBJ2-3; the match to TRBD2 covers 7 bases. The CDR3 is 15 residues long. V shed 0 bases and J 1 base; nucleotides not matched to a gene: 1. Germline values: CDR1 LGHNA, CDR2 YNFKEQ. The CDR3 sequence is CASSQDRGGTDTQYF. CDR3 DNA, as far as it was read: TGTGCCAGCAGCCAAGATCGGGGGGGCACAGATACG.

A word on this clone: The read is 3 residues too short to cover the CDR3 end, so that end is filled in from the germline J gene. The rearrangement links TRBV7-8 to TRBJ2-6, with 9 bases identical to TRBD2. The V gene's germline CDR1 is SGHVS and CDR2 FQNEAQ. CDR3 length: 16 amino acids. The V segment lost 5 bases and the J segment 4 bases; nucleotides outside the gene matches: 6. Incomplete CDR3 DNA: TGTGCCAGCAGCGACGGACTAGCGCCCGGGGCCAACGTC. This translates into CASSDGLAPGANV. The complete CDR3 sequence is CASSDGLAPGANVLTF.

This clone was seen many times. The CDR3 end lies 3 residues beyond the end of the read and is filled in from the germline J gene. This rearrangement joins TRBV30 to TRBJ1-2; 10 nucleotides align to TRBD1. The CDR3 has 14 amino acids. Germline CDR1 GTSNPN, CDR2 SVGIG (reference sequence). V lost 8 bases and J lost 2; bases outside the gene matches: 8. CDR3 DNA, as far as it was read: TGTGCCGCATTTCGGGACAGGGGAAACTATGGC. This sequence encodes CAAFRDRGNYG. In full, the CDR3 reads CAAFRDRGNYGYTF.

This clone was seen at least ten times. The CDR3 goes on 3 residues after the read ends, and that part is filled in from the germline J gene. This chain connects TRBV11-2 to TRBJ1-1, with unresolved D. Trimming stripped 2 bases from V and 1 base from J, with 2 bases between. The CDR3 length is 12 residues. Germline V gene lookup returns CDR1 SGHAT and CDR2 FQNNGV. CDR3 amino acids: CASSLRNTEAFF. The sequenced CDR3 bases are TGTGCCAGCAGCTTACGGAACACTGAA.

This clone came up many times. Read sequence stops 3 residues before the CDR3 end, and the germline J gene provides the missing end. V usage is TRBV5-1 and J usage is TRBJ2-2, with TRBD1 matching 7 bases. In germline, CDR1 is SGHRS, CDR2 YFSETQ. The junction had 6 bases not matched to a gene; V was cut back by 1 base and J by 6 bases. This CDR3 is 15 amino acids long. CDR3 region: CASSLPTGMAGELFF. CDR3 DNA, as far as it was read: TGCGCCAGCAGCTTGCCGACAGGGATGGCCGGGGAG.

The table lists this clone with many counts. Read sequence stops 3 residues before the CDR3 end, and the germline J gene provides the missing end. The chain uses TRBV5-1 and TRBJ1-1; the D is unclear. This CDR3 has 14 amino acids. V was cut by 2 bases and J by 3 bases, with 11 bases left in between. Looked up from germline, CDR1 is SGHRS and CDR2 is YFSETQ. The DNA read from the CDR3 is TGCGCCAGCAGCTTCAAGGGTGTAGACACTGAA. This gives the protein CASSFKGVDTE. The whole CDR3 reads CASSFKGVDTEAFF.

Ten or more counts support this clone. The missing CDR3 end, 3 residues past where the read stops, is filled in from the germline J gene. The chain links TRBV19 to TRBJ2-2; 7 bases are shared with TRBD1. V was pared by 5 bases and J by 6 bases, with 6 bases of the junction left unmatched. The CDR3 has 14 residues. From germline, CDR1 is LNHDA and CDR2 SQIVND (reference sequence). The CDR3 DNA, read in part, is TGTGCCAGTAGTGGGCGACAGGGTCCCGGGGAG. Residues: CASSGRQGPGE. The full CDR3 is CASSGRQGPGELFF.

In its sample, this clone was seen many times. Read sequence stops 3 residues before the CDR3 end, and the germline J gene provides the missing end. The chain is built from TRBV19 and TRBJ1-2; 10 nucleotides line up with TRBD1. The ends lost 6 bases at V and 3 bases at J; junction bases unmatched: 13. The CDR3 covers 17 residues. CDR1 LNHDA and CDR2 SQIVND come from the germline V gene (reference sequence). CDR3 region: CASRTGTGDTGYYGYTF. Partial CDR3 DNA: TGTGCCAGTAGGACCGGGACAGGGGATACGGGGTACTATGGC.

This clone was seen at least ten times. Read data end 3 residues before the CDR3 end; the end is taken from the germline J gene. This chain links TRBV29-1 with TRBJ1-1; tentative D call: TRBD1 (6 bases). The CDR3 spans 15 residues. The V gene lost 4 bases and the J gene lost 3 bases, with 18 bases spanning the gap. Germline values: CDR1 SQVTM, CDR2 ANQGSEA. The covered CDR3 bases are TGCAGCGTTGGTCCTCGGGGGGGCGGGGACACTGAA. This translates into CSVGPRGGGDTE. Given in full, the CDR3 is CSVGPRGGGDTEAFF.

This clone occurred many times. The CDR3 end falls 3 residues outside the read, so it is completed with the germline J gene. The chain recombines TRBV7-2 with TRBJ2-3; D ambiguous. Trimming removed 1 base at V and 5 bases at J, with 10 bases between. Germline V CDR1 and CDR2: SGHTA, FQGNSA. The CDR3 has 14 amino acids. CDR3 bases read: TGTGCCAGCAGCTTAGGAGGCCGGGTAGATACG. Protein sequence: CASSLGGRVDT. The CDR3 in its entirety is CASSLGGRVDTQYF. Variable domain in full (rest from reference TRBV7-2 and TRBJ2-3): GAGVSQSPSNKVTEKGKDVELRCDPISGHTALYWYRQSLGQGLEFLIYFQGNSAPDKSGLPSDRFSAERTGGSVSTLTIQRTQQEDSAVYLCASSLGGRVDTQYFGPGTRLTVL.

This clone was detected only a few times. The read stops 3 residues short of the end of the CDR3; the missing end is completed from the germline J gene. This sequence joins TRBV6-2 or TRBV6-3 and TRBJ2-7; TRBD1 is a possible D gene (6 bases). CDR3 length equals 15 residues. The V gene lost 7 bases and the J gene lost 3 bases, with 19 bases spanning the gap. Per germline, CDR1 MNHEY and CDR2 SVGEGT. The CDR3 bases that were read are TGTGCCAGCAACGAAACACCGACAGGCCGCTACGAG. This translates into CASNETPTGRYE. The whole CDR3 is CASNETPTGRYEQYF.

This clone has ten or more counts. The read ends 3 residues shy of where the CDR3 ends; the end is completed using the germline J gene. The rearrangement joins TRBV20-1 to TRBJ1-5; TRBD1 agrees at 7 bases. Looked up from germline, CDR1 is DFQATT and CDR2 is SNEGSKA (reference sequence). V lost 5 bases, J lost 2 bases, and 6 bases stayed unmatched. The CDR3 extends over 14 amino acids. Partial CDR3 DNA: TGCAGTGCTGGTCACAGGGGCGGCAATCAGCCC. Encoded protein: CSAGHRGGNQP. The CDR3 as a whole reads CSAGHRGGNQPQHF.

This clone was observed many times. The DNA ends 3 residues before the CDR3 does, and the rest of the CDR3 is filled in from the germline J gene. This sequence joins TRBV5-4 and TRBJ2-2; D may be TRBD1 (6 bases). V was pared by 4 bases and J by 3 bases, with 13 bases between. Per the germline V gene, CDR1 is SGHNT and CDR2 is YYREEE (reference sequence). The CDR3 loop spans 15 amino acids. CDR3 DNA, as far as it was read: TGTGCCAGCAGCCCCCGGGCAGGGGACACCGGGGAG. Translation: CASSPRAGDTGE. The full CDR3 reads CASSPRAGDTGELFF.

This clone was detected ten times or more. The sequenced fragment ends 3 residues before the CDR3 boundary, so the rest is inferred from the germline J gene. V is TRBV5-1 and J is TRBJ1-1; D not certain. The CDR3 has 14 residues. Germline values: CDR1 SGHRS, CDR2 YFSETQ. V gave up 7 bases and J gave up 3 bases, with 16 bases separating them. The CDR3 spells CASGKQAWDTEAFF. The DNA read from the CDR3 is TGCGCCAGCGGCAAGCAGGCCTGGGACACTGAA. The full variable domain, in which reference TRBV5-1 and TRBJ1-1 provide the parts outside the CDR3, is KAGVTQTPRYLIKTRGQQVTLSCSPISGHRSVSWYQQTPGQGLQFLFEYFSETQRNKGNFPGRFSGRQFSNSRSEMNVSTLELGDSALYLCASGKQAWDTEAFFGQGTRLTVV.

In this sample, this clone turned up many times. The read gets to within 3 residues of the CDR3 end, and the germline J gene fills in the rest. The gene calls are TRBV20-1 and TRBJ2-1, with 8 bases fitting TRBD1. The CDR3 loop spans 16 amino acids. Germline V gene sequence: CDR1 DFQATT, CDR2 SNEGSKA (reference sequence). The V gene end was trimmed by 3 bases and the J gene end by 5 bases; junction bases not matched to a gene: 12. The CDR3 bases that were read are TGCAGTGCTAGGGCCCCCAGCAGGGGGCTTCACAATGAG. It codes for CSARAPSRGLHNE. Given in full, the CDR3 is CSARAPSRGLHNEQFF.